This TCR beta chain was sequenced for a study of human T cells and chemical hapten exposure. Across the study: Sensitization was performed using 2% DPC on a roughly 2 cm by roughly 2 cm upper inner arm skin site. Patch tests put 0.01% DPC on the upper back, read at 6 days.

About this clonotype: What it binds is not known.

Documented time point: patch test 1, 2 weeks after DPC sensitization. Treatment described: therapeutic diphenylcyclopropenone sensitization with weekly scalp DPC. Study observations and caveats: TCRs whose frequency exceeded 1 in 1000 remained the same following DPC sensitization. Controls formed significantly fewer large CDR3 similarity clusters than expanded TCRs did.

TCRdb re-called the RACE reads with MiXCR, one entry per CDR3 protein. The table records tens of thousands of distinct CDR3 sequences, around 11% of them present only once. In germline, CDR1 is SGHRS, CDR2 YFSETQ. This CDR3 is 14 amino acids long. The V end was cut by 7 bases, the J end by 4 bases, with 17 bases between. The TCR sequence derives from a woman aged 50 to 65 with alopecia areata. Some clones in this sample may be carry-over from other donors' samples. The J gene is TRBJ1-1, the V gene TRBV5-1, with a possible D match to TRBD1 (5 bases). The source was whole blood, collected in connection with sensitization to the hapten diphenylcyclopropenone (DPC). The CDR3: CASVRGGPSTEAFF. CDR3 in DNA: TGCGCCAGCGTCCGCGGGGGTCCCTCCACTGAAGCTTTCTTT. The complete variable domain, with remaining parts taken from reference TRBV5-1 and TRBJ1-1, reads KAGVTQTPRYLIKTRGQQVTLSCSPISGHRSVSWYQQTPGQGLQFLFEYFSETQRNKGNFPGRFSGRQFSNSRSEMNVSTLELGDSALYLCASVRGGPSTEAFFGQGTRLTVV.